One sample yielded the 9 T cell receptor beta chains listed below, sequenced in a study of beta chain features in type 1 diabetes. All of the isolated RNA was reverse transcribed, so expressed TCRB transcripts were sequenced. TCRdb keeps only in-frame clones here, not all; method: immunoSEQ multiplex PCR. In the table there are about 400,000 clones, roughly 12% of which are singletons. Overall study results and limits: Across all four CD4+ subsets, people with type 1 diabetes showed modestly shorter TCRB CDR3s.

Their specific antigens are unknown. Input material: naive CD4+ T cells from blood. These receptors all stem from a woman between 18 and 30 years old with type 1 diabetes.

V is TRBV7-2 and J is TRBJ2-1, with 16 bases that match TRBD2. The CDR3 covers 18 residues. With 8 bases clipped from V and 1 base from J, the junction kept 8 bases outside the gene matches. CDR1 is SGHTA and CDR2 is FQGNSA in the germline V gene. The CDR3 DNA follows: TGTGCCAGCGCTCCGGGACTAGCGGGGGGGATATCCTACAATGAGCAGTTCTTC. Translated, it gives CASAPGLAGGISYNEQFF.

V and J are TRBV4-3 and TRBJ2-2; 10 bases line up with TRBD1. The germline CDR1 and CDR2 sequences are LGHNA and YSLEER. This CDR3 contains 16 residues. V was clipped by 1 base and J by 7 bases; unmatched bases: 6. The CDR3 coding sequence is TGCGCCAGCAGCCAAGCCGGGACAGGGGCGAGCGGGGAGCTGTTTTTT. Translated, it gives CASSQAGTGASGELFF.

This chain links TRBV4-1 with TRBJ2-7; 7 bases map to TRBD2. The CDR3 is 13 residues long. Germline CDR1 MGHRA, CDR2 YSYEKL. J gave up 4 bases and V 1 base, and 1 base lay outside the gene matches. The DNA of the CDR3 is TGCGCCAGCAGCCAAGTACTAGCGTACGAGCAGTACTTC. Translation: CASSQVLAYEQYF.

V gene TRBV7-2 combines with J gene TRBJ2-3; 7 bases agree with TRBD2. The trim removed 4 bases at V and 2 bases at J, leaving 3 bases unmatched. CDR1 is SGHTA, CDR2 FQGNSA, per germline. This CDR3 comprises 14 residues. CDR3 DNA sequence: TGTGCCAGCAGCTCGGGGGGTGACACAGATACGCAGTATTTT. Translating it yields CASSSGGDTDTQYF.

The chain employs TRBV4-1 and TRBJ2-7; D gene unclear. The germline V gene encodes CDR1 MGHRA and CDR2 YSYEKL. CDR3 length: 13 amino acids. Trimming stripped 3 bases from V and 3 bases from J, with 9 bases between. CDR3 nucleotide sequence: TGCGCCAGCAGCCAGCCCTACTTCTACGAGCAGTACTTC. Its translation: CASSQPYFYEQYF.

CDR3 residues: CASPGGEENTEAFF. The CDR3 region has the DNA TGTGCCAGTCCTGGCGGGGAGGAGAACACTGAAGCTTTCTTT. This rearrangement joins TRBV7-9 to TRBJ1-1; D gene ambiguous. This CDR3 region has 14 residues. Germline V gives CDR1 SEHNR, CDR2 FQNEAQ (reference sequence). Trimming took 9 bases from V and 1 from J, leaving 15 bases between them.

The chain recombines TRBV27 with TRBJ1-1; 7 bases are a match to TRBD1. V lost 5 bases to trimming and J lost 0 bases; unmatched junction nucleotides: 6. Per germline, CDR1 MNHEY and CDR2 SMNVEV (reference sequence). This CDR3 is built from 15 residues. The CDR3 sequence: CASSPTTGLNTEAFF. CDR3 nucleotides: TGTGCCAGCAGTCCGACGACAGGGCTGAACACTGAAGCTTTCTTT.

The rearrangement uses TRBV9 and TRBJ2-1; D possibly corresponds to TRBD1 (6 bases). The germline V and J ends were trimmed by 3 bases and 8 bases, with 15 bases remaining between them. This CDR3 comprises 14 residues. Germline loops: CDR1 SGDLS, CDR2 YYNGEE. CDR3 sequence (DNA): TGTGCCAGCAGCGCCCAGGGGCTAGCCTATGAGCAGTTCTTC. Residues: CASSAQGLAYEQFF.

V is TRBV29-1 and J is TRBJ2-5; D gene ambiguous. With 3 bases removed from V and 4 bases from J, the gap between germline ends came to 9 bases. CDR3 length equals 12 residues. Germline CDR1 and CDR2: SQVTM and ANQGSEA. The CDR3 protein is CSVELARETQYF. Here the CDR3 DNA reads TGCAGCGTTGAGCTCGCCAGAGAGACCCAGTACTTC.